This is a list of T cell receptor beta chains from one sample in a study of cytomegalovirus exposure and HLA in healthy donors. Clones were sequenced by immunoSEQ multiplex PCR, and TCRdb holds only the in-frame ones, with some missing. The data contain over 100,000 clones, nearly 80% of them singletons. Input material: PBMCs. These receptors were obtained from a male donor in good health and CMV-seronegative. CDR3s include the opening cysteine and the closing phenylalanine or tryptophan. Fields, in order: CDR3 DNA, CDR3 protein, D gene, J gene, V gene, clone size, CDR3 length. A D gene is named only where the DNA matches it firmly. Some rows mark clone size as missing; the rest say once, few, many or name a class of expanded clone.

CDR3nt: TGTGCCAGCAGTCAAAGGACAGTCGAGCAGTACTTC; CDR3aa: CASSQRTVEQYF; d_gene: .; j_gene: TRBJ2-7; v_gene: TRBV6-6; abundance: few; len: 12
CDR3nt: TGTGCCAGCAGCAAGGACAGGGCGGGTGAAAAACTGTTTTTT; CDR3aa: CASSKDRAGEKLFF; d_gene: TRBD1; j_gene: TRBJ1-4; v_gene: TRBV5-4; abundance: few; len: 14
CDR3nt: TGTGCCAGCAGTCAGTACGCTGAAGCTTTCTTT; CDR3aa: CASSQYAEAFF; d_gene: .; j_gene: TRBJ1-1; v_gene: TRBV14; abundance: .; len: 11
CDR3nt: TGTGCCAGCAGCGGGACAGGTAGAAATTCACCCCTCCACTTT; CDR3aa: CASSGTGRNSPLHF; d_gene: TRBD1; j_gene: TRBJ1-6; v_gene: TRBV9; abundance: few; len: 14
CDR3nt: TGTGCCAGCAGCTTCACAGGGGACGGGGAGCTGTTTTTT; CDR3aa: CASSFTGDGELFF; d_gene: TRBD1; j_gene: TRBJ2-2; v_gene: TRBV5-5; abundance: .; len: 13
CDR3nt: TGTGCCAGCTTTGACAGGGCTCGCTACGAGCAGTACTTC; CDR3aa: CASFDRARYEQYF; d_gene: TRBD1; j_gene: TRBJ2-7; v_gene: TRBV6-5; abundance: .; len: 13
CDR3nt: TGTGCCAGCAGCGTAGGCAGGACCGGGGAGCTGTTTTTT; CDR3aa: CASSVGRTGELFF; d_gene: .; j_gene: TRBJ2-2; v_gene: TRBV9; abundance: .; len: 13
CDR3nt: TGTGCCAGCAGCCCGGGACATCACACGGGAGAGACCCAGTACTTC; CDR3aa: CASSPGHHTGETQYF; d_gene: .; j_gene: TRBJ2-5; v_gene: TRBV6-5; abundance: .; len: 15
CDR3nt: TGTGCCAGCAGTCGACAGAACACAGATACGCAGTATTTT; CDR3aa: CASSRQNTDTQYF; d_gene: .; j_gene: TRBJ2-3; v_gene: TRBV6-1; abundance: .; len: 13
CDR3nt: TGTGCCAGTAGTATCCTACTAGCGGGGGGCCCCTCAAATACGCAGTATTTT; CDR3aa: CASSILLAGGPSNTQYF; d_gene: TRBD2; j_gene: TRBJ2-3; v_gene: TRBV19; abundance: .; len: 17
CDR3nt: TGTGCCATGGAGACACAGGGGGATCAGCCCCAGCATTTT; CDR3aa: CAMETQGDQPQHF; d_gene: TRBD1; j_gene: TRBJ1-5; v_gene: TRBV30; abundance: few; len: 13
CDR3nt: TGTGCCAGCAGCTCTCGGGCAGGGGGCCAGACGGGCGATAGCTCTGGGGCCAACGTCCTGACTTTC; CDR3aa: CASSSRAGGQTGDSSGANVLTF; d_gene: TRBD1; j_gene: TRBJ2-6; v_gene: TRBV7-3; abundance: .; len: 22
CDR3nt: TGTGCCAGCAGTGCACTAGATTCGACAGGGAAGTATGGCTACACCTTC; CDR3aa: CASSALDSTGKYGYTF; d_gene: TRBD1; j_gene: TRBJ1-2; v_gene: TRBV6-1; abundance: .; len: 16
CDR3nt: TGTGCCAGCAGCTTAGGCGGCAGGGATAGGGTAAAACTGTTTTTT; CDR3aa: CASSLGGRDRVKLFF; d_gene: .; j_gene: TRBJ1-4; v_gene: TRBV11-3; abundance: .; len: 15
CDR3nt: TGCAGTGCTAGATCCGGGACTGAACTGTACTTC; CDR3aa: CSARSGTELYF; d_gene: .; j_gene: TRBJ2-7; v_gene: TRBV20-1; abundance: .; len: 11
CDR3nt: TGTGCCAGTATGGGAGGGAGCTCTGGAAACACCATATATTTT; CDR3aa: CASMGGSSGNTIYF; d_gene: .; j_gene: TRBJ1-3; v_gene: TRBV19; abundance: .; len: 14
CDR3nt: TGTGCCAGCAGCCGGCGGGGCTCCTACGAGCAGTACTTC; CDR3aa: CASSRRGSYEQYF; d_gene: .; j_gene: TRBJ2-7; v_gene: TRBV11-3; abundance: .; len: 13
CDR3nt: TGCGCCAGCAGCACCGGACTAGCGGGGGGTAATGAGCAGTTCTTC; CDR3aa: CASSTGLAGGNEQFF; d_gene: TRBD2; j_gene: TRBJ2-1; v_gene: TRBV4-1; abundance: few; len: 15
CDR3nt: TGTGCCAGTAGTATAGTCAGGGGGTTAACCTACGAGCAGTACTTC; CDR3aa: CASSIVRGLTYEQYF; d_gene: TRBD1; j_gene: TRBJ2-7; v_gene: TRBV19; abundance: .; len: 15
CDR3nt: TGCGCCAGCAGCTTCGGGACAGGGTGGAACGAGCAGTACTTC; CDR3aa: CASSFGTGWNEQYF; d_gene: TRBD1; j_gene: TRBJ2-7; v_gene: TRBV5-1; abundance: .; len: 14
CDR3nt: TGTGCCAGCAGGGATCAGGGCTTTAGCACAGATACGCAGTATTTT; CDR3aa: CASRDQGFSTDTQYF; d_gene: .; j_gene: TRBJ2-3; v_gene: TRBV5-6; abundance: once; len: 15
CDR3nt: TGTGCCAGCAGTTACGGGACAGGGGTGGCCAACACTGAAGCTTTCTTT; CDR3aa: CASSYGTGVANTEAFF; d_gene: TRBD1; j_gene: TRBJ1-1; v_gene: TRBV6-5; abundance: .; len: 16
CDR3nt: TGTGCCAGCAGTTCTGACAGGCAGGCCTATAATTCACCCCTCCACTTT; CDR3aa: CASSSDRQAYNSPLHF; d_gene: .; j_gene: TRBJ1-6; v_gene: TRBV5-4; abundance: .; len: 16
CDR3nt: TGTGCCAGCAGTGAACGGGGTAGGGCTTTCTTT; CDR3aa: CASSERGRAFF; d_gene: .; j_gene: TRBJ1-1; v_gene: TRBV2; abundance: many; len: 11
CDR3nt: TGTGCCAGCAGTTTAGACAGGGGGCTTAGGTCAGGATCACCCCTCCACTTT; CDR3aa: CASSLDRGLRSGSPLHF; d_gene: TRBD1; j_gene: TRBJ1-6; v_gene: TRBV28; abundance: few; len: 17
CDR3nt: TGCGCCAGCAGCCAAGATCAGGGGTACTCAGCTGGCTACACCTTC; CDR3aa: CASSQDQGYSAGYTF; d_gene: .; j_gene: TRBJ1-2; v_gene: TRBV4-1; abundance: .; len: 15
CDR3nt: TGTGCCAGCAGTATGGCAGAAAACACCGGGGAGCTGTTTTTT; CDR3aa: CASSMAENTGELFF; d_gene: .; j_gene: TRBJ2-2; v_gene: TRBV6-5; abundance: .; len: 14
CDR3nt: TGTGCCAGCAGCTCCGAGGCGTCTTACGAGCAGTACTTC; CDR3aa: CASSSEASYEQYF; d_gene: .; j_gene: TRBJ2-7; v_gene: TRBV5-6; abundance: .; len: 13
CDR3nt: TGTGCCAGCAGTAAGGGACAGGGTCGCTACGAGCAGTACTTC; CDR3aa: CASSKGQGRYEQYF; d_gene: TRBD1; j_gene: TRBJ2-7; v_gene: TRBV6-5; abundance: .; len: 14
CDR3nt: TGTGCCAGCTCACCTGGGACAGCGAGCTCTGGAAACACCATATATTTT; CDR3aa: CASSPGTASSGNTIYF; d_gene: TRBD1; j_gene: TRBJ1-3; v_gene: TRBV18; abundance: .; len: 16
CDR3nt: TGTGCCAGTAGCCTCAAAACCCAGGGGGCCAGAAGGGAGCAGTACTTC; CDR3aa: CASSLKTQGARREQYF; d_gene: TRBD1; j_gene: TRBJ2-7; v_gene: TRBV19; abundance: .; len: 16
CDR3nt: TGTGCCAGCAGCTCGAGGTCCTTCAACGGCGAGCAGTACTTC; CDR3aa: CASSSRSFNGEQYF; d_gene: .; j_gene: TRBJ2-7; v_gene: TRBV5-4; abundance: .; len: 14
CDR3nt: TGCGCCAGCAGGGTGGGCAGGTTCTACACTGAAGCTTTCTTT; CDR3aa: CASRVGRFYTEAFF; d_gene: .; j_gene: TRBJ1-1; v_gene: TRBV4-3; abundance: .; len: 14
CDR3nt: TGTGCCTGGAGTAAGGGACAGGGGGCCGATGGCTACACCTTC; CDR3aa: CAWSKGQGADGYTF; d_gene: TRBD1; j_gene: TRBJ1-2; v_gene: TRBV30; abundance: once; len: 14
CDR3nt: TGTGCCACCAGCAGGGATTCGGGTACGGTCACCTTC; CDR3aa: CATSRDSGTVTF; d_gene: .; j_gene: TRBJ1-2; v_gene: TRBV15; abundance: .; len: 12
CDR3nt: TGTGCCTGGAGCCGGAGCGGACACAATGAGCAGTTCTTC; CDR3aa: CAWSRSGHNEQFF; d_gene: .; j_gene: TRBJ2-1; v_gene: TRBV30; abundance: .; len: 13
CDR3nt: TGTGCCAGCAGTGTGTCAGGGGGTGTAACAGATACGCAGTATTTT; CDR3aa: CASSVSGGVTDTQYF; d_gene: TRBD1; j_gene: TRBJ2-3; v_gene: TRBV6-1; abundance: .; len: 15